This TCR beta chain originates from a study of T cells in Graves' hyperthyroidism and ophthalmopathy. The CDR3 regions of TCR beta were amplified from RNA transcripts. First-round RT-PCR of the TCR CDR3 relied on the HTBI primer set. TCRdb reprocessed the multiplex PCR reads with MiXCR, giving one entry per CDR3 protein. The repertoire consists of about 540,000 distinct CDR3 sequences, with 35% to 55% occurring once and the leading ten covering about 8%. Per the germline V gene, CDR1 is WSHSY and CDR2 is SAAADI. J lost 4 bases, V lost 10 bases, and 4 bases had no gene match. The CDR3 sequence is 11 residues long. The sample holds many counts of this clonotype. The antigen is unknown. Graves' hyperthyroidism qualified as stable when ophthalmopathy did not progress within 18 months. Clinical symptoms, serum thyroxine and TRAb, thyroid ultrasound and orbital computed tomography were used for the diagnoses.

Whole-study results and caveats: Also found in blood were most expanded thyroid clonotypes above 0.001. Ophthalmopathy was separated from stable hyperthyroidism by a 13 V-J model.

The rearrangement links TRBV10-2 to TRBJ2-7; 7 positions match TRBD1. The material sequenced was peripheral blood or thyroid tissue (not recorded which). The TCR comes from a woman aged 18 to 35 with Graves' hyperthyroidism. The CDR3 loop is CATATGYEQYF. The CDR3, as DNA: TGCGCCACCGCGACAGGGTACGAGCAGTACTTC.